The entry below describes one T cell receptor (beta chain). Other DNA sequences in this sample translate to the same CDR3. CDR1 is SGHAT, CDR2 FQNNGV, per germline. The CDR3 totals 16 residues. V lost 0 bases and J 4 bases, leaving 12 bases between the germline ends. The data originate from a study of blood T cell repertoires in COVID-19. Background on the study: Whether acute or convalescent, the COVID-19 samples came from the United States, Italy and Spain. In each case, the material was cDNA or gDNA derived from T cells, B-cell-depleted T cells, or PBMCs.

In the original processing: It was from reference gene primer amplification that nucleated cell counts were estimated. Method: immunoSEQ multiplex PCR; TCRdb's copy keeps in-frame clones and lacks some. D and trimming come from the DNA, and the V and J calls and clone size come from that table. The table lists approximately 44,000 clones, 70% to 90% of them singletons. This TCR was sampled from a man in his 60s with acute or convalescent COVID-19. Sequenced sample: peripheral blood. The chain combines TRBV11-2 with TRBJ2-2; D ambiguous. The DNA of the CDR3 is TGTGCCAGCAGCTTAGATCGAGGCGGTAGCACCGGGGAGCTGTTTTTT. Amino acid sequence: CASSLDRGGSTGELFF.